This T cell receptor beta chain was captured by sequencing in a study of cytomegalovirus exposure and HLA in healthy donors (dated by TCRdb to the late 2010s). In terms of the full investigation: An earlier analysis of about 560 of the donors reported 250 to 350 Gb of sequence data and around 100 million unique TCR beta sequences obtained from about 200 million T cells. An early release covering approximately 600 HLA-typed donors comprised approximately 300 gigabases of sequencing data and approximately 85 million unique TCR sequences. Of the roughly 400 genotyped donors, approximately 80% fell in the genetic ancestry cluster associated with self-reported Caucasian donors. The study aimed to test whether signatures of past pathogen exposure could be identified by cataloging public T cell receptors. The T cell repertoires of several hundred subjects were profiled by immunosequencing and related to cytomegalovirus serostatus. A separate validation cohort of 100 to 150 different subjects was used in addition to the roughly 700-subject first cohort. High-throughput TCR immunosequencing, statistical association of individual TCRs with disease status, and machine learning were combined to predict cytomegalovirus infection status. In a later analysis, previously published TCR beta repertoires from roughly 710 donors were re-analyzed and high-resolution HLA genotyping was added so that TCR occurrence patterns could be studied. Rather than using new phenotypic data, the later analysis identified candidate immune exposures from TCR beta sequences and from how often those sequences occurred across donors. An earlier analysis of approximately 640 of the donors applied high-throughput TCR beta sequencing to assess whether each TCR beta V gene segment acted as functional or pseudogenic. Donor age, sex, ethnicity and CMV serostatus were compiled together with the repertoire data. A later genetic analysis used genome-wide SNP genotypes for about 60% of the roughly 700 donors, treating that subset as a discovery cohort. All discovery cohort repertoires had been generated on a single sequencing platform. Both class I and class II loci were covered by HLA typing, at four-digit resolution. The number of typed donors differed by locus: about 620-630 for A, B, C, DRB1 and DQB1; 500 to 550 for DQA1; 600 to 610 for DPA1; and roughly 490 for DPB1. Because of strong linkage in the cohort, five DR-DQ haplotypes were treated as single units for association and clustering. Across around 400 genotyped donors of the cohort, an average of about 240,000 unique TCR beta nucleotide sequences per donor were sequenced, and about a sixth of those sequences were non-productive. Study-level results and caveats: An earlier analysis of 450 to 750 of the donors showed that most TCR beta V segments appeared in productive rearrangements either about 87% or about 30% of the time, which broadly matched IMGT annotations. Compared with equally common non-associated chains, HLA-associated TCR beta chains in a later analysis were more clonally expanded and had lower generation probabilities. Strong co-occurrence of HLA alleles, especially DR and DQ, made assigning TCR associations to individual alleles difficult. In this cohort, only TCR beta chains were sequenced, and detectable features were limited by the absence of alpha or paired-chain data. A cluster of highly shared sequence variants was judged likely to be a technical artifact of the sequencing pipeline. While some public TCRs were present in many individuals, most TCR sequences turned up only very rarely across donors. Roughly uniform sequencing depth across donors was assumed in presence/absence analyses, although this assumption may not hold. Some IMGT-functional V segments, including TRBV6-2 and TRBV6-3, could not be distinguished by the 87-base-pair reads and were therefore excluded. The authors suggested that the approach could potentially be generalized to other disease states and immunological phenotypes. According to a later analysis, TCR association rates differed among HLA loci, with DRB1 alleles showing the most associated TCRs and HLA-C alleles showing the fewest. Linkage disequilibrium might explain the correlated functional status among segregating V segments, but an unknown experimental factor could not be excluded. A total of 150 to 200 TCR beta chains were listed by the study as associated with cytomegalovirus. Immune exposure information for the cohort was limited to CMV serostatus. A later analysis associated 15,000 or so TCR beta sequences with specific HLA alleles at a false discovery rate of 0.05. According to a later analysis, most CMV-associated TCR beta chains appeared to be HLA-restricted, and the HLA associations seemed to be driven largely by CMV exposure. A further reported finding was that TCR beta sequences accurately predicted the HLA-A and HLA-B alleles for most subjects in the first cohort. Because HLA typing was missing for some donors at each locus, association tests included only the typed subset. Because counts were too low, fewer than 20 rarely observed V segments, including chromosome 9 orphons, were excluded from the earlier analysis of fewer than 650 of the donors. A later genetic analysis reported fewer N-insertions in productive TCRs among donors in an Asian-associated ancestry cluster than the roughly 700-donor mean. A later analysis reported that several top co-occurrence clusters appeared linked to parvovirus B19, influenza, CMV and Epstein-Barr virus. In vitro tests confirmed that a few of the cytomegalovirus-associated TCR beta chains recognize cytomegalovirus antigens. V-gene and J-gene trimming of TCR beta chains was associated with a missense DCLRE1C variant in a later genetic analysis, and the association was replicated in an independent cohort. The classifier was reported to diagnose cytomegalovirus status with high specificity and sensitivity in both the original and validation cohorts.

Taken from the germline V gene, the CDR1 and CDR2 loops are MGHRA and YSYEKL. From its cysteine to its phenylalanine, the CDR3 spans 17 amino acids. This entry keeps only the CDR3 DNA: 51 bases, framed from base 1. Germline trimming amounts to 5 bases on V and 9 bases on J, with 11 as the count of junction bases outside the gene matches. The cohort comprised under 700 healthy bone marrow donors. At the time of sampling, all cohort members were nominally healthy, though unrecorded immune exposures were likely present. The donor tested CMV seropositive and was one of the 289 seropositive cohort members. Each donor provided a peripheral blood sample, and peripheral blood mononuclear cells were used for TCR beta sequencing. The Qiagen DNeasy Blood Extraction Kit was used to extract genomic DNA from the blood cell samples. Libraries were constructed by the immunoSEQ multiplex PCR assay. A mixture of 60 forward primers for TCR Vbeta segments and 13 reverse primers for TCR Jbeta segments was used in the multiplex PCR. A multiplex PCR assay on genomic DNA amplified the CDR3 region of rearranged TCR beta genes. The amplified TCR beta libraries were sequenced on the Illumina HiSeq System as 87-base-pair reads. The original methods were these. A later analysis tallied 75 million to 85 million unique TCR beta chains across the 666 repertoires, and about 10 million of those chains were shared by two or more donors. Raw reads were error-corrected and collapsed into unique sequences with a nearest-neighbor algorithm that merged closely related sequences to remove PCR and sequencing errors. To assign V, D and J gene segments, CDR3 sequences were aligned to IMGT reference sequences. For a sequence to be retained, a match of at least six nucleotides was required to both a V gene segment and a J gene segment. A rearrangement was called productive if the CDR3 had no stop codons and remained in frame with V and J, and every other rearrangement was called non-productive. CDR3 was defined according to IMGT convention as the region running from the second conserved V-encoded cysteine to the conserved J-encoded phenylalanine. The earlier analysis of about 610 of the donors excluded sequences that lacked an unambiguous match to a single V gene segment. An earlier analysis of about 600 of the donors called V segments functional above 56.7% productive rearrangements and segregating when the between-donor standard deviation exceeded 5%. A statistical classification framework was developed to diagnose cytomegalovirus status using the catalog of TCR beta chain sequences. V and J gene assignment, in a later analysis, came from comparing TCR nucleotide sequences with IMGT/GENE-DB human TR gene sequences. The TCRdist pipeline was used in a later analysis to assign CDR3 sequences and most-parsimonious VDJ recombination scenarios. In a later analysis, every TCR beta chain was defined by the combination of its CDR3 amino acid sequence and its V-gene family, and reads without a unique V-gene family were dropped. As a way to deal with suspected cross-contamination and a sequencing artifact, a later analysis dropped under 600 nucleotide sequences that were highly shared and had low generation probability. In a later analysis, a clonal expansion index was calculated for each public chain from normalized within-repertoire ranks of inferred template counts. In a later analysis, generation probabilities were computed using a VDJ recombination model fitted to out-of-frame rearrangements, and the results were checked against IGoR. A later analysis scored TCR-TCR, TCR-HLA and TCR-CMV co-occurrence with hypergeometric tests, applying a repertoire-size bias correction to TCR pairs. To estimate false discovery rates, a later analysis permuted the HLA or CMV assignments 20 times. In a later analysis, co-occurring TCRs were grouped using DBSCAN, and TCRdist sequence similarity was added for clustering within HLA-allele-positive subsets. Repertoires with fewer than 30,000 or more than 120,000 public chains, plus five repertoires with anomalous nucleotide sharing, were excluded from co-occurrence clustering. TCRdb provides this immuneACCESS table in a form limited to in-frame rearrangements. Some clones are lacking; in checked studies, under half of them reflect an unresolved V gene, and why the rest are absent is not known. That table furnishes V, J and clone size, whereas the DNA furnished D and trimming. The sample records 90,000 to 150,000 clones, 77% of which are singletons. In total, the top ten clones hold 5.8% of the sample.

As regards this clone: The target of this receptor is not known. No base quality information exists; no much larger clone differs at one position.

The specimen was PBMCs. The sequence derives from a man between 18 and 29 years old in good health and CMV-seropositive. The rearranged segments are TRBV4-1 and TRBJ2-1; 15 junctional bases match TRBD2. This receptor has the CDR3 CASSWDAGTSGRTEQFF. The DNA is TGCGCCAGCAGCTGGGACGCCGGGACTAGCGGGAGGACTGAGCAGTTCTTC.